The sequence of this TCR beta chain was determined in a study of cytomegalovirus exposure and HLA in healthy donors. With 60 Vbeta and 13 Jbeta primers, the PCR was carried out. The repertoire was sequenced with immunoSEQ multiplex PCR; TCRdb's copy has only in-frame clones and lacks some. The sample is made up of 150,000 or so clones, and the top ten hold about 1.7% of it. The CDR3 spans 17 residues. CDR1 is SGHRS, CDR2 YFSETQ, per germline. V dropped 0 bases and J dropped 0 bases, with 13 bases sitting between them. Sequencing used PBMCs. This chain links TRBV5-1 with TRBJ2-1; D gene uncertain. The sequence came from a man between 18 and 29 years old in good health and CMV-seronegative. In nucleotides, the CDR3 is TGCGCCAGCAGCTTGGATCTCACTACTCGCTCCTACAATGAGCAGTTCTTC. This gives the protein CASSLDLTTRSYNEQFF.